Below are 5 T cell receptor beta chains sequenced from a single sample in a study of blood T cell repertoires in COVID-19. This table comes from immunoSEQ multiplex PCR, and its TCRdb copy is limited to in-frame clones, with some not included. This table has about 160,000 clones, roughly 82% appearing once. The sample comprised peripheral blood. The source of these receptors is a woman in her thirties or forties with COVID-19, enrolled during active disease.

The gene calls are TRBV11-2 and TRBJ2-1, with 10 bases identical to TRBD2. The germline CDR1 and CDR2 sequences are SGHAT and FQNNGV. The CDR3 sequence is 14 residues long. The ends lost 6 bases at V and 10 bases at J; junction bases unmatched: 9. The CDR3 protein is CASRISGGAWEQFF. Here the CDR3 DNA reads TGTGCCAGCAGAATAAGCGGGGGGGCTTGGGAGCAGTTCTTC.

The chain couples TRBV29-1 to TRBJ2-1, with TRBD2 matching over 10 bases. With V trimmed by 3 bases and J by 6 bases, 14 bases remained unmatched. CDR1 and CDR2 from the germline V gene are SQVTM and ANQGSEA. The CDR3 has 17 amino acids. This CDR3 reads CSVDDLASGSSGNEQFF. CDR3 nucleotides: TGCAGCGTTGATGATTTGGCTAGCGGGAGTTCGGGCAATGAGCAGTTCTTC.

This clone was observed many times. The chain is built from TRBV6-5 and TRBJ1-2, with D possibly TRBD1 on 6 matching bases. V gave up 2 bases and J gave up 4 bases, with 17 bases separating them. The CDR3 has 16 amino acids. Germline V CDR1 and CDR2: MNHEY, SVGAGI. In DNA form, the CDR3 reads TGTGCCAGCAGTTACCCCAATCCACAGGGTTTCTATGGCTACACCTTC. It yields the protein CASSYPNPQGFYGYTF.

The chain carries TRBV27 and TRBJ2-7, with D tentatively TRBD1 (5 bases). The CDR3 runs 14 residues. Trimming cost V 2 bases and J 2 bases, with 10 bases left between them. Looked up from germline, CDR1 is MNHEY and CDR2 is SMNVEV (reference sequence). CDR3 DNA: TGTGCCAGCAGTTTACTGGACAAGACCTACGAGCAGTACTTC. Translated, it gives CASSLLDKTYEQYF.

This clone came up once. V usage is TRBV6-1 and J usage is TRBJ1-2; 9 bases agree with TRBD1. Trimming cost V 3 bases and J 4 bases; bases outside gene matches: 0. The CDR3 has 13 residues. Germline V gene lookup returns CDR1 MNHNS and CDR2 SASEGT. The CDR3, as DNA: TGTGCCAGCAGTGAGGACAGGGGCTATGGCTACACCTTC. Encoded protein: CASSEDRGYGYTF.